The rows below give T cell receptor beta chains drawn from one sample of a study of blood T cell repertoires in COVID-19. Libraries were prepared by immunoSEQ multiplex PCR; TCRdb keeps only in-frame clonotypes and omits some of them. The data hold around 25,000 clones, with around 88% observed a single time. Source material: peripheral blood. The receptors were gathered from a human donor with active COVID-19. The donor label of this sample is uncertain. Each CDR3 is given with its conserved first and last residue. The order of the fields is clone size, J gene, V gene, D gene, CDR3 protein, CDR3 DNA. A D gene is named only where the DNA matches it firmly. For some rows the clone size is stated as once, few or many, or as a class when expanded; others skip it.

>NA|TRBJ2-5|TRBV4-2|NA
CASSQDRLLGKTQYF
TGTGCCAGCAGCCAAGACAGACTGCTTGGTAAGACCCAGTACTTC
>NA|TRBJ2-1|TRBV5-8|NA
CASSLGWGAYNEQFF
TGTGCCAGCAGCTTGGGTTGGGGGGCCTACAATGAGCAGTTCTTC
>NA|TRBJ2-3|TRBV7-9|NA
CASSEGVTDTQYF
TGTGCCAGCAGCGAGGGGGTGACAGATACGCAGTATTTT
>NA|TRBJ2-1|TRBV12-3/TRBV12-4|NA
CASEGKNNEQFF
TGTGCCTCGGAGGGAAAGAACAATGAGCAGTTCTTC
>NA|TRBJ2-7|TRBV7-8|TRBD1
CASSIAGTGNEQYF
TGTGCCAGCAGCATAGCCGGGACAGGGAACGAGCAGTACTTC
>once|TRBJ2-7|TRBV4-3|TRBD2
CASSQPLGRALYEQYF
TGCGCCAGCAGCCAGCCTCTCGGGAGGGCCCTCTACGAGCAGTACTTC
>NA|TRBJ1-4|TRBV7-2|NA
CASSTNRVSPTNEKLFF
TGTGCCAGCAGCACTAACAGGGTATCCCCAACTAATGAAAAACTGTTTTTT
>once|TRBJ1-6|TRBV9|TRBD1
CASSVAGGVGGASPLHF
TGTGCCAGCAGCGTAGCGGGCGGTGTAGGGGGCGCATCACCCCTCCACTTT
>NA|TRBJ2-7|TRBV7-2|NA
CASSLALFERQYF
TGTGCCAGCAGCTTAGCCCTGTTTGAGAGGCAGTACTTC
>NA|TRBJ1-4|TRBV7-6|NA
CASSLGQEILGEKLFF
TGTGCCAGCAGCTTAGGACAGGAAATACTTGGGGAAAAACTGTTTTTT
>once|TRBJ2-7|TRBV6-5|NA
CASTMTGYYYEQYF
TGTGCCAGCACCATGACAGGCTATTACTACGAGCAGTACTTC
>NA|TRBJ1-3|TRBV28|NA
CASSLKVGARQNTIYF
TGTGCCAGCAGTTTGAAAGTAGGGGCTCGGCAAAACACCATATATTTT
>NA|TRBJ2-1|TRBV7-9|NA
CASSASGYNEQFF
TGTGCCAGCAGCGCGAGCGGATACAATGAGCAGTTCTTC
>few|TRBJ1-1|TRBV18|NA
CASSPPGQNTEAFF
TGTGCCAGCTCACCACCGGGACAGAACACTGAAGCTTTCTTT
>NA|TRBJ2-2|TRBV6-6|NA
CASSYSGGTGELFF
TGTGCCAGCAGTTACTCGGGGGGAACCGGGGAGCTGTTTTTT
>NA|TRBJ2-3|TRBV3-1/TRBV3-2|TRBD2
CASSHRRDYYTDTQYF
TGTGCCAGCAGCCACCGCAGGGACTACTACACAGATACGCAGTATTTT
>NA|TRBJ2-7|TRBV18|TRBD1
CASSPAGGREQYF
TGTGCCAGCTCCCCGGCAGGGGGCCGGGAGCAGTACTTC
>NA|TRBJ2-7|TRBV11-2|NA
CASSLESSVRSEQYF
TGTGCCAGCAGCTTAGAATCTAGCGTAAGGAGCGAGCAGTACTTC
>NA|TRBJ2-5|TRBV15|NA
CATSQETAGRETQYF
TGTGCCACCAGTCAAGAGACGGCAGGGCGGGAGACCCAGTACTTC
>once|TRBJ2-1|TRBV6-1|NA
CASSELTSNEQFF
TGTGCCAGCAGTGAACTTACGAGCAATGAGCAGTTCTTC
>NA|TRBJ2-5|TRBV7-9|NA
CASSLASRGEETQYF
TGTGCCAGCAGCTTAGCATCCAGGGGCGAAGAGACCCAGTACTTC
>NA|TRBJ2-3|TRBV5-1|NA
CASSSPAPRADTQYF
TGCGCCAGCAGCTCCCCCGCCCCTCGCGCAGATACGCAGTATTTT
>NA|TRBJ1-2|TRBV30|NA
CAWSDDSRGYTF
TGTGCCTGGAGCGACGACAGCCGGGGCTACACCTTC
>NA|TRBJ2-6|TRBV5-1|NA
CASSSGGGANVLTF
TGCGCCAGCAGCTCCGGGGGTGGGGCCAACGTCCTGACTTTC
>NA|TRBJ2-1|TRBV19|NA
CASNSLGARPYNEQFF
TGTGCCAGTAACTCTCTGGGGGCGCGGCCCTACAATGAGCAGTTCTTC
>NA|TRBJ1-2|TRBV7-9|NA
CASSAPGQPSRISYGYTF
TGTGCCAGCAGCGCACCCGGGCAACCTAGCCGAATATCGTATGGCTACACCTTC
>NA|TRBJ2-2|TRBV6-5|NA
CASSYFGGITGELFF
TGTGCCAGCAGTTACTTTGGCGGGATCACCGGGGAGCTGTTTTTT
>NA|TRBJ2-3|TRBV25-1|NA
CASSPPRADTQYF
TGTGCCAGCAGTCCCCCGAGGGCAGATACGCAGTATTTT
>NA|TRBJ2-1|TRBV14|NA
CASSQDTVPGVGFF
TGTGCCAGCAGCCAGGATACCGTTCCGGGAGTGGGGTTCTTC
>NA|TRBJ1-3|TRBV2|TRBD1
CASSEAGGRSGNTIYF
TGTGCCAGCAGTGAGGCAGGGGGCCGCTCTGGAAACACCATATATTTT
>once|TRBJ2-5|TRBV5-4|TRBD1
CASSPATGVRETQYF
TGTGCCAGCAGCCCGGCTACAGGGGTCCGGGAGACCCAGTACTTC
>once|TRBJ2-1|TRBV14|NA
CASSKVTIYNEQFF
TGTGCCAGCAGCAAAGTCACTATCTACAATGAGCAGTTCTTC
>NA|TRBJ1-4|TRBV19|TRBD1
CASSIGQGRTNEKLFF
TGTGCCAGTAGTATTGGACAGGGAAGGACTAATGAAAAACTGTTTTTT
>once|TRBJ2-3|TRBV19|NA
CASSLWTEDTQYF
TGTGCCAGTAGTCTTTGGACTGAAGATACGCAGTATTTT
>NA|TRBJ2-2|TRBV5-1|NA
CASSLDPGSNTGELFF
TGCGCCAGCAGCTTGGACCCAGGGTCAAACACCGGGGAGCTGTTTTTT
>NA|TRBJ2-1|TRBV6-5|NA
CASSRELDYNEQFF
TGTGCCAGCAGCCGGGAGCTGGACTACAATGAGCAGTTCTTC
>once|TRBJ2-2|TRBV7-9|NA
CASSATGKNNGELFF
TGTGCCAGCAGCGCCACAGGGAAGAATAACGGGGAGCTGTTTTTT
>NA|TRBJ2-2|TRBV7-9|TRBD2
CASSLAGGNTGELFF
TGTGCCAGCAGCCTAGCGGGAGGGAACACCGGGGAGCTGTTTTTT
>medium-sized|TRBJ2-7|TRBV9|TRBD2
CASSVGSGSYEQYF
TGTGCCAGCAGCGTGGGGAGCGGGAGCTACGAGCAGTACTTC
>NA|TRBJ2-7|TRBV2|NA
CASSGPSTGTYEQYF
TGTGCCAGCAGTGGACCTAGCACAGGGACCTACGAGCAGTACTTC
>once|TRBJ1-6|TRBV5-4|TRBD1
CASSLEGTVNSPLHF
TGTGCCAGCAGCTTGGAAGGGACAGTTAATTCACCCCTCCACTTT
>NA|TRBJ2-3|TRBV4-1|TRBD1
CASSLQGVGTDTQYF
TGCGCCAGCAGCCTCCAGGGGGTGGGGACAGATACGCAGTATTTT
>NA|TRBJ2-7|TRBV7-9|TRBD1
CASSSGQESYEQYF
TGTGCCAGCAGCTCCGGACAGGAGTCCTACGAGCAGTACTTC
>NA|TRBJ1-5|TRBV30|NA
CAWSFLWGVDSNQPQHF
TGTGCCTGGAGCTTTCTGTGGGGGGTAGATAGCAATCAGCCCCAGCATTTT
>NA|TRBJ2-5|TRBV18|TRBD2
CASSRLISGRETQYF
TGTGCCAGCTCGCGACTAATCAGCGGGAGGGAGACCCAGTACTTC
>once|TRBJ2-7|TRBV11-3|TRBD2
CASSPGGREQYF
TGTGCCAGCAGCCCGGGAGGGCGTGAGCAGTACTTC
>NA|TRBJ2-1|TRBV7-9|NA
CASSSGGLWDHEQFF
TGTGCCAGCAGCTCAGGAGGCCTGTGGGATCATGAGCAGTTCTTC
>NA|TRBJ2-2|TRBV5-1|NA
CASSSYGTINTGELFF
TGCGCCAGCAGCTCGTACGGGACAATTAACACCGGGGAGCTGTTTTTT
>NA|TRBJ1-5|TRBV11-2|TRBD1
CASSLGRDRGAHF
TGTGCCAGCAGCTTAGGACGGGACAGGGGGGCGCATTTT
>NA|TRBJ2-3|TRBV15|NA
CATSRDVRRGATDTQYF
TGTGCCACCAGCAGAGACGTCCGTCGCGGGGCAACAGATACGCAGTATTTT
>medium-sized|TRBJ1-5|TRBV11-3|NA
CASSYAVNQPQHF
TGTGCCAGCAGCTACGCAGTCAATCAGCCCCAGCATTTT
>NA|TRBJ2-7|TRBV7-9|TRBD1
CASSRDRDFAYEQYF
TGTGCCAGCAGCCGGGACAGGGATTTTGCGTACGAGCAGTACTTC
>NA|TRBJ1-5|TRBV7-8|NA
CASSRGEGSQPQHF
TGTGCCAGCAGCCGCGGGGAGGGGAGTCAGCCCCAGCATTTT
>NA|TRBJ2-7|TRBV5-1|NA
CASSSDPWGTYEQYF
TGCGCCAGCAGCTCGGACCCCTGGGGCACCTACGAGCAGTACTTC
>NA|TRBJ2-7|TRBV11-3|TRBD2
CASTVAGSYEQYF
TGTGCCAGCACCGTAGCGGGATCCTACGAGCAGTACTTC
>NA|TRBJ2-1|TRBV9|NA
CASSVRLAGYNEQFF
TGTGCCAGCAGCGTAAGGCTAGCTGGGTACAATGAGCAGTTCTTC
>NA|TRBJ2-3|TRBV9|TRBD2
CASSVDTSENTDTQYF
TGTGCCAGCAGCGTAGATACTAGCGAGAACACAGATACGCAGTATTTT
>NA|TRBJ1-2|TRBV6-6|TRBD1
CASSYGTGSVGYTF
TGTGCCAGCAGTTACGGGACAGGGTCGGTCGGCTACACCTTC
>NA|TRBJ2-2|TRBV2|TRBD1
CASTTDRGRSGELFF
TGTGCCAGCACTACCGACAGGGGGCGATCCGGGGAGCTGTTTTTT
>NA|TRBJ2-7|TRBV28|TRBD1
CASGTGVPLEQYF
TGTGCCAGCGGGACAGGGGTTCCCCTCGAGCAGTACTTC